This TCR beta chain was documented in a study of CXCR3-negative and CXCR3-positive naive CD8 T cells. Regarding the study as a whole: Diversity proved comparably high across both naive subsets and much lower in memory CD8+ cells. More hydrophobic TRB CDR3s were found in CXCR3-positive naive cells than in CXCR3-negative naive cells. Naive cells used TRBV-TRBJ genes in much the same way whether CXCR3-negative or CXCR3-positive; memory cells did not.

Some 300,000 cells per CD8+ T cell subset were flow-sorted in triplicate. Among CD8+ T cells, naive ones were CD45RO-CCR7+CD27+CD95-. Note on this clonotype: The antigen is unknown.

The method, 5' RACE with UMI labels, was used to prepare the TRB cDNA libraries. From its re-call of the 5' RACE reads, TCRdb lists each CDR3 protein once, without DNA. The sample includes tens of thousands of distinct CDR3 sequences. CDR1 is SGHRS and CDR2 is YFSETQ in the germline V gene. This CDR3 is 14 amino acids long. Material for sequencing was naive CXCR3+ CD8+ T cells from blood. Noted subset: CD45RO-CCR7+CD27+CD95- naive CD8+ T cells expressing CXCR3 (TNR3+). This TCR came from a human donor in good health. Some clones in this sample may be carry-over from other donors' samples. The rearrangement uses TRBV5-1 and TRBJ2-7; the D call from TCRdb, TRBD1, cannot be confirmed without DNA. CDR3 sequence: CASSLPGRNYEQYF.